The clone carrying this T cell receptor beta chain was found a few times. The second PCR ran about 7 to 12 cycles with a sample-barcoded 5' primer and J-beta primers. Each CDR3 protein is one row after TCRdb ran MiXCR on the 5' RACE reads. This sample has about 680,000 distinct CDR3 sequences, with more than 40% found just once. The sample belongs to a study of blood T cells in healthy people across ages. Germline CDR1 DFQATT, CDR2 SNEGSKA (reference sequence). The CDR3 covers 16 residues. The junction had 11 bases not matched to a gene; V was cut back by 3 bases and J by 9 bases. The TCR comes from a woman aged 55-70 years in good health. This rearrangement joins TRBV20-1 to TRBJ2-1, with 13 bases identical to TRBD2. Sequenced: blood. The chain's CDR3 is CSASLGGTSGNTEQFF. The DNA for the CDR3 is TGCAGTGCTAGTCTCGGCGGGACTAGCGGGAACACTGAGCAGTTCTTC.